A selection of T cell receptor beta chains follows, all from one sample in a study of T cell responses to AZD1222 COVID-19 vaccine. Assay used: immunoSEQ multiplex PCR; TCRdb lists only in-frame clones, some missing. In the table there are 200,000 or so clones, about 92% of which are singletons. The specimen was peripheral blood, collected on day 0 of AZD1222 vaccination. The receptors originated from an adult in good health. CDR3s include the opening cysteine and the closing phenylalanine or tryptophan. A D gene is named only where the DNA matches it firmly. Not every row has a clone size; where given, it reads once, few, many or a size class.

v_gene,j_gene,d_gene,abundance,CDR3nt,CDR3aa
TRBV11-2,TRBJ2-7,NA,NA,TGTGCCAGCAGCTTTGCCCCCCACGAGCAGTACTTC,CASSFAPHEQYF
TRBV7-9,TRBJ2-5,TRBD2,NA,TGTGCCAGCAGCTCCTGGGGTAGCGGGGACCAAGAGACCCAGTACTTC,CASSSWGSGDQETQYF
TRBV19,TRBJ1-1,NA,NA,TGTGCCAGTAGTATGCGGGCGCGGTGGGGAATCATGAACACTGAAGCTTTCTTT,CASSMRARWGIMNTEAFF
TRBV11-2,TRBJ1-1,TRBD1,NA,TGTGCCAGCAGCCTGGGACAGGGGGGGACTGAAGCTTTCTTT,CASSLGQGGTEAFF
TRBV11-3,TRBJ2-3,TRBD1,NA,TGTGCCAGCAGCTTAGGGGACAGGGGCACAGATACGCAGTATTTT,CASSLGDRGTDTQYF
TRBV18,TRBJ2-1,NA,NA,TGTGCCAGCTCACCACCGTCTATAGGGGGCAATGAGCAGTTCTTC,CASSPPSIGGNEQFF
TRBV18,TRBJ1-6,NA,NA,TGTGCCAGCTCACGGGACACTCGTGGCGGTTCACCCCTCCACTTT,CASSRDTRGGSPLHF
TRBV11-3,TRBJ2-1,NA,NA,TGTGCCAGCAGCTTAGTGCGGTACAATGAGCAGTTCTTC,CASSLVRYNEQFF
TRBV19,TRBJ2-1,TRBD2,NA,TGTGCCAGTAGTCCAGGGACTAGCGGGGGGGCTGAGCAGTTCTTC,CASSPGTSGGAEQFF
TRBV19,TRBJ2-5,NA,NA,TGTGCCAGTTCCGGATCAGGGAGAGAGACCCAGTACTTC,CASSGSGRETQYF
TRBV5-4,TRBJ1-3,NA,NA,TGTGCCAGCAGCTCAGGGTCCCTCTCTGGAAACACCATATATTTT,CASSSGSLSGNTIYF
TRBV5-4,TRBJ2-5,NA,once,TGTGCCAGCAGCTTATGGGGTGACGAGACCCAGTACTTC,CASSLWGDETQYF
TRBV4-1,TRBJ2-1,TRBD2,NA,TGCGCCAGCAGCCAAGATCCTAGCGGGAGCTCCTACAATGAGCAGTTCTTC,CASSQDPSGSSYNEQFF
TRBV2,TRBJ1-1,TRBD1,NA,TGTGCCAGCAGAGTCAGGGGGATGAACACTGAAGCTTTCTTT,CASRVRGMNTEAFF
TRBV19,TRBJ2-1,TRBD2,NA,TGTGCCAGTAGGCGAGCTAGCGGGAGCTTCTACAATGAGCAGTTCTTC,CASRRASGSFYNEQFF
TRBV29-1,TRBJ1-2,NA,NA,TGCAGCGGGGTACGGGGGGCGTATGGCTACACCTTC,CSGVRGAYGYTF
TRBV5-1,TRBJ2-7,NA,NA,TGCGCCAGCCTTACAGGACTTCCCCCCGGCTACGAGCAGTACTTC,CASLTGLPPGYEQYF
TRBV24-1,TRBJ2-6,TRBD1,NA,TGTGCCACCGCGGGACAGGCAGTGGCTGGGGCCAACGTCCTGACTTTC,CATAGQAVAGANVLTF
TRBV5-1,TRBJ1-1,NA,NA,TGCGCCAGCAGCTTGGTCAGCAAGAACACTGAAGCTTTCTTT,CASSLVSKNTEAFF
TRBV19,TRBJ1-1,NA,NA,TGTGCCAGTATCGGGCACGGGTTGAACACTGAAGCTTTCTTT,CASIGHGLNTEAFF
TRBV7-2,TRBJ2-7,NA,NA,TGTGCCAGCAGCTCCTACGGCCGCGAGCGGAGCTCCTACGAGCAGTACTTC,CASSSYGRERSSYEQYF
TRBV6-2/TRBV6-3,TRBJ1-1,NA,NA,TGTGCCAGCAGTGGGGGCCTGCGACGGGGGCCAAGGGACACTGAAGCTTTCTTT,CASSGGLRRGPRDTEAFF
TRBV28,TRBJ2-2,NA,NA,TGTGCCAGCAGTTTACCGGGGGCGTACACCGGGGAGCTGTTTTTT,CASSLPGAYTGELFF
TRBV5-4,TRBJ1-4,TRBD1,NA,TGTGCCAGCAGCGCACAGGGGCCTAATGAAAAACTGTTTTTT,CASSAQGPNEKLFF
TRBV2,TRBJ2-3,TRBD1,NA,TGTGCCAGCAGCGCCGGGACAGGGGGGGCAGATACGCAGTATTTT,CASSAGTGGADTQYF